This T cell receptor (beta chain) appears in the sequencing data of a study of PD-1 blockade in classical Hodgkin lymphoma. The length of the CDR3 is 15 residues. V lost 0 bases, J lost 11 bases, and 19 bases lay in between. Germline V gene sequence: CDR1 LGHNA, CDR2 YSLEER. Each and every patient relapsed after autologous stem cell transplantation, and patients got differing brentuximab vedotin exposure. Some clones are missing from TCRdb's copy, which holds only in-frame ones; the method was immunoSEQ multiplex PCR. The sample holds 17,000 or so clones, over 70% seen once. The clonotype originates from a human donor with classical Hodgkin lymphoma. The material was peripheral blood mononuclear cells (PBMCs), obtained at baseline. The chain employs TRBV4-3 and TRBJ2-5, with D perhaps assigned TRBD1 or TRBD2 (7 bases each). The CDR3 region has the DNA TGCGCCAGCAGCCAAGAAACAGGGGTTGGGAGGGAGCAGTACTTC. It is translated as CASSQETGVGREQYF.